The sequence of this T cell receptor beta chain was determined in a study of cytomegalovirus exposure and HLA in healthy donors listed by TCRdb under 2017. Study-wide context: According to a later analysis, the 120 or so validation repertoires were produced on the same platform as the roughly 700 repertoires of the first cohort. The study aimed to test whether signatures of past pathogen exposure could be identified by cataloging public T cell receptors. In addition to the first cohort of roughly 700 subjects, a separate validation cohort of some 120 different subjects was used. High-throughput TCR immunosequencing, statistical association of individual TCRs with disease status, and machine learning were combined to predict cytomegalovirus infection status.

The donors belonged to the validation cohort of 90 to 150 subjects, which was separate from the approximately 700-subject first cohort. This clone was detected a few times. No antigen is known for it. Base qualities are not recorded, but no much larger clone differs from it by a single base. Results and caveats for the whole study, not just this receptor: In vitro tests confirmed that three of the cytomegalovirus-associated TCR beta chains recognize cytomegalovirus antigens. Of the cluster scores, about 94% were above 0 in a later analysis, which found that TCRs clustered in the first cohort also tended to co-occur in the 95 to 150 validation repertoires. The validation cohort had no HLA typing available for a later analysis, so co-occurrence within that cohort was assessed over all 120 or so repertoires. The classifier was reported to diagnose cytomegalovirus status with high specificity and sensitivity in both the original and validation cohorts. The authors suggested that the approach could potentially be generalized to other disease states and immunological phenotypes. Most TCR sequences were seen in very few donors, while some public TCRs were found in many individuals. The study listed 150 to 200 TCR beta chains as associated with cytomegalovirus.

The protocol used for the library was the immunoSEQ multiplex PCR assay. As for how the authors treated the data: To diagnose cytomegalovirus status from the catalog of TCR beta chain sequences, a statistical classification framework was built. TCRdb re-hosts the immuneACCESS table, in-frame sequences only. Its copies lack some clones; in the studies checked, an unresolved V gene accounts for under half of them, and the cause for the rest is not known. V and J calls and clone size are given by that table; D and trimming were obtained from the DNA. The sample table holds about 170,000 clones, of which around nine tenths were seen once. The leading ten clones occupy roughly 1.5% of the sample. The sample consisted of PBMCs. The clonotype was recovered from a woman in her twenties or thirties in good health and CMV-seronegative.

The DNA is as follows: TGTGCCAGCAGTGAAGCGCCTAGCGGGGCCATCACAGATACGCAGTATTTT. It codes for CASSEAPSGAITDTQYF. The V and J segments used are TRBV2 and TRBJ2-3; 9 middle bases align to TRBD2. Sequences SNHLY (CDR1) and FYNNEI (CDR2) are obtained from the germline V gene. Spanning cysteine to phenylalanine, the CDR3 consists of 17 amino acids. The retained sequence is limited to the CDR3, 51 bases, with the frame set at the first base. For this chain, trimming is 0 bases at the V end and 2 bases at the J end, and the number of junction bases without a gene match is 6.